A selection of T cell receptor beta chains follows, all from one sample in a study of blood T cell repertoires in COVID-19. Profiling relied on immunoSEQ multiplex PCR, and the TCRdb table lists in-frame clones only, not all of them. The data hold 450,000 to 500,000 clones, with roughly nine tenths observed a single time. Sequenced input: PBMCs or T cells enriched from blood (not recorded which). The receptors come from a woman aged 55-70 years who had recovered from COVID-19. Both conserved end residues are part of each CDR3. A D gene is named only where the DNA matches it firmly. For some rows the clone size is stated as once, few or many, or as a class when expanded; others skip it.

j_gene: TRBJ2-3; abundance: .; d_gene: TRBD2; v_gene: TRBV4-1; CDR3aa: CASTLSGAGEDTQYF; CDR3nt: TGCGCCAGCACCCTTAGCGGGGCTGGAGAAGATACGCAGTATTTT
j_gene: TRBJ2-2; abundance: .; d_gene: TRBD2; v_gene: TRBV7-2; CDR3aa: CASSPRGGGSPTGELFF; CDR3nt: TGTGCCAGCAGCCCCCGGGGCGGGGGGTCACCCACCGGGGAGCTGTTTTTT
j_gene: TRBJ2-2; abundance: .; d_gene: .; v_gene: TRBV7-2; CDR3aa: CASSFDRNTGELFF; CDR3nt: TGTGCCAGCAGCTTCGACAGGAACACCGGGGAGCTGTTTTTT
j_gene: TRBJ2-1; abundance: .; d_gene: .; v_gene: TRBV6-5; CDR3aa: CASSPWSSYNEQFF; CDR3nt: TGTGCCAGCAGCCCGTGGAGCTCCTACAATGAGCAGTTCTTC
j_gene: TRBJ1-2; abundance: .; d_gene: .; v_gene: TRBV28; CDR3aa: CASSPRGSVNYGYTF; CDR3nt: TGTGCCAGCAGTCCTCGCGGGAGTGTGAACTATGGCTACACCTTC
j_gene: TRBJ2-4; abundance: .; d_gene: .; v_gene: TRBV9; CDR3aa: CASSPRTGVDIQYF; CDR3nt: TGTGCCAGCAGCCCCCGAACGGGGGTGGACATTCAGTACTTC
j_gene: TRBJ2-1; abundance: .; d_gene: .; v_gene: TRBV2; CDR3aa: CASSETPPEGEQFF; CDR3nt: TGTGCCAGCAGTGAAACCCCCCCCGAGGGTGAGCAGTTCTTC
j_gene: TRBJ2-1; abundance: once; d_gene: TRBD1; v_gene: TRBV19; CDR3aa: CASSIRQGRSNEQFF; CDR3nt: TGTGCCAGTAGTATAAGACAGGGGCGATCCAATGAGCAGTTCTTC
j_gene: TRBJ1-1; abundance: .; d_gene: .; v_gene: TRBV27; CDR3aa: CASSPLTGSNTEAFF; CDR3nt: TGTGCCAGCAGTCCCCTGACAGGTTCCAACACTGAAGCTTTCTTT
j_gene: TRBJ2-2; abundance: .; d_gene: TRBD2; v_gene: TRBV19; CDR3aa: CASSPGTSGGLNTGELFF; CDR3nt: TGTGCCAGTAGTCCCGGGACTAGCGGGGGGTTGAACACCGGGGAGCTGTTTTTT
j_gene: TRBJ1-4; abundance: .; d_gene: TRBD1; v_gene: TRBV3-1/TRBV3-2; CDR3aa: CASSLGTGNEKLFF; CDR3nt: TGTGCCAGCAGCCTCGGGACAGGAAATGAAAAACTGTTTTTT
j_gene: TRBJ2-7; abundance: .; d_gene: TRBD1; v_gene: TRBV4-1; CDR3aa: CASSQDRRTGRAYEQYF; CDR3nt: TGCGCCAGCAGCCAAGACCGGCGGACAGGTCGGGCCTACGAGCAGTACTTC
j_gene: TRBJ2-7; abundance: .; d_gene: TRBD2; v_gene: TRBV29-1; CDR3aa: CSVRGTSESSYEQYF; CDR3nt: TGCAGCGTTAGAGGGACTAGCGAGAGCTCCTACGAGCAGTACTTC
j_gene: TRBJ1-4; abundance: .; d_gene: TRBD1; v_gene: TRBV18; CDR3aa: CASSPRTGTNEKLFF; CDR3nt: TGTGCCAGCTCACCCCGGACAGGTACTAATGAAAAACTGTTTTTT
j_gene: TRBJ2-2; abundance: .; d_gene: .; v_gene: TRBV21-1; CDR3aa: CASSKDEAFFTGELFF; CDR3nt: TGTGCCAGCAGCAAAGATGAGGCCTTCTTCACCGGGGAGCTGTTTTTT
j_gene: TRBJ2-3; abundance: .; d_gene: TRBD2; v_gene: TRBV3-1/TRBV3-2; CDR3aa: CASSPTSGGTDTQYF; CDR3nt: TGTGCCAGCAGCCCGACTAGCGGGGGGACCGATACGCAGTATTTT
j_gene: TRBJ2-3; abundance: .; d_gene: .; v_gene: TRBV27; CDR3aa: CASSLFYGATDTQYF; CDR3nt: TGTGCCAGCAGTTTATTTTATGGGGCCACAGATACGCAGTATTTT
j_gene: TRBJ1-2; abundance: .; d_gene: .; v_gene: TRBV11-2; CDR3aa: CASSSQGRTKTNYGYTF; CDR3nt: TGTGCCAGCAGCTCCCAGGGACGGACTAAGACTAACTATGGCTACACCTTC
j_gene: TRBJ1-4; abundance: .; d_gene: .; v_gene: TRBV27; CDR3aa: CASKLTRRGGEKLFF; CDR3nt: TGTGCCAGCAAACTCACCCGAAGGGGCGGCGAAAAACTGTTTTTT
j_gene: TRBJ2-7; abundance: .; d_gene: .; v_gene: TRBV2; CDR3aa: CASRLEISYEQYF; CDR3nt: TGTGCCAGCAGACTCGAGATCTCCTACGAGCAGTACTTC
j_gene: TRBJ2-3; abundance: few; d_gene: TRBD2; v_gene: TRBV25-1; CDR3aa: CASSLAGSTDTQYF; CDR3nt: TGTGCCAGCAGCCTAGCGGGGAGCACAGATACGCAGTATTTT
j_gene: TRBJ2-5; abundance: .; d_gene: TRBD2; v_gene: TRBV24-1; CDR3aa: CATSDSGTRETQYF; CDR3nt: TGTGCCACCAGTGATTCCGGGACTAGGGAGACCCAGTACTTC
j_gene: TRBJ1-6; abundance: few; d_gene: .; v_gene: TRBV7-9; CDR3aa: CASSLDRAYNSPLHF; CDR3nt: TGTGCCAGCAGCTTAGACAGGGCCTATAATTCACCCCTCCACTTT
j_gene: TRBJ1-3; abundance: .; d_gene: .; v_gene: TRBV5-4; CDR3aa: CASSLAQGSSGNTIYF; CDR3nt: TGTGCCAGCAGCTTGGCCCAGGGCAGCTCTGGAAACACCATATATTTT
j_gene: TRBJ2-5; abundance: .; d_gene: .; v_gene: TRBV5-5; CDR3aa: CASSYQGKETQYF; CDR3nt: TGTGCCAGCAGCTATCAGGGGAAAGAGACCCAGTACTTC